Below, 7 T cell receptor beta chains from the same sample are listed, as sequenced in a study of blood T cell repertoires in COVID-19. Clones were read by immunoSEQ multiplex PCR, and TCRdb kept only the in-frame ones, dropping some. Found here are some 670,000 clones, approximately 90% of them singletons; the top ten hold roughly 0.25%. The sample comprised peripheral blood. These receptors all come from a woman between 18 and 29 years old with acute or convalescent COVID-19.

The chain has TRBV29-1 and TRBJ1-1, with a tentative D call TRBD1 (5 bases). V shed 3 bases and J shed 7 bases, with 9 bases lying between them. The germline V gene encodes CDR1 SQVTM and CDR2 ANQGSEA. The CDR3 totals 11 residues. CDR3 residues: CSVDIQGEAFF. CDR3 bases: TGCAGCGTTGACATCCAGGGTGAAGCTTTCTTT.

The gene calls are TRBV28 and TRBJ1-1; D is unclear. V lost 3 bases and J 6 bases, leaving 5 bases between the germline ends. The CDR3 sequence is 11 residues long. Germline V gene data show CDR1 as MDHEN and CDR2 as SYDVKM. CDR3 DNA sequence: TGTGCCAGCAGTTTGAGGGCTGAAGCTTTCTTT. Amino acids: CASSLRAEAFF.

This clone was observed once. This rearrangement joins TRBV5-1 to TRBJ2-1, with TRBD1 matching 7 bases. Per germline, CDR1 SGHRS and CDR2 YFSETQ. This CDR3 region has 18 residues. Trimming removed 2 bases from V and 0 bases from J; junction bases left unmatched: 11. CDR3: CASSFQGVRDPSYNEQFF. Here the CDR3 DNA reads TGCGCCAGCAGCTTTCAGGGGGTCCGGGACCCCTCCTACAATGAGCAGTTCTTC.

The gene calls are TRBV28 and TRBJ2-7; no firm D call. V was cut by 6 bases and J by 2 bases, with 8 bases left in between. This CDR3 is built from 12 residues. Germline loops: CDR1 MDHEN, CDR2 SYDVKM. CDR3 loop: CASSIRAYEQYF. CDR3 DNA: TGTGCCAGCAGCATCCGGGCCTACGAGCAGTACTTC.

The chain combines TRBV7-2 with TRBJ2-7, with 9 positions matching TRBD1. The CDR3 has 15 amino acids. Per the germline V gene, CDR1 is SGHTA and CDR2 is FQGNSA. Unmatched junction bases numbered 7, after V lost 5 bases and J lost 2 bases. DNA for the CDR3: TGTGCCAGCAGCCCAACGGGACAGGGCCCCTACGAGCAGTACTTC. Protein sequence: CASSPTGQGPYEQYF.

Only one count was recorded for this clone. The V gene is TRBV13, the J gene TRBJ2-3, with D unclear. CDR1 is PRHDT, CDR2 FYEKMQ, per germline (reference sequence). The V gene lost 1 base and the J gene lost 1 base, with 9 bases spanning the gap. The CDR3 is made up of 15 amino acids. CDR3 in amino acids: CASSLARGGTDTQYF. The CDR3 DNA reads TGTGCCAGCAGCTTAGCACGTGGAGGCACAGATACGCAGTATTTT.

The chain recombines TRBV28 with TRBJ2-7; TRBD1 aligns across 7 bases. The CDR3 sequence is 14 residues long. The ends lost 4 bases at V and 3 bases at J; junction bases unmatched: 6. Germline lookup yields CDR1 MDHEN and CDR2 SYDVKM. The CDR3 loop reads CASSSMGQHYEQYF. The DNA of the CDR3 is TGTGCCAGCAGTTCGATGGGACAGCACTACGAGCAGTACTTC.